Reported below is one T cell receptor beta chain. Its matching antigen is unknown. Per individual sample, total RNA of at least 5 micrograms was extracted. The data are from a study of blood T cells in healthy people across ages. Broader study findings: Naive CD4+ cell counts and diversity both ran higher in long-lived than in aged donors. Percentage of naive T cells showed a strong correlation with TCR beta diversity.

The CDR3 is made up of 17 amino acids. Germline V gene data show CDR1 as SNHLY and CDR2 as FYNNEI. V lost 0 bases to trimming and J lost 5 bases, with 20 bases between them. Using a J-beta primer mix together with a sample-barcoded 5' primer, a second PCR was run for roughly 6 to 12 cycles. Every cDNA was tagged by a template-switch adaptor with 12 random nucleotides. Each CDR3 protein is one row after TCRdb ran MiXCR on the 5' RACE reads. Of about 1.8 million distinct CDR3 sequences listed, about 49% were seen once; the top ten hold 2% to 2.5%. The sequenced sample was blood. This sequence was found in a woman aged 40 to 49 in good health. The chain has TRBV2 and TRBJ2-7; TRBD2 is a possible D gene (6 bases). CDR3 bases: TGTGCCAGCAGTGAAGCGCCTCCGGGCAGCGGAGGGAACGAGCAGTACTTC. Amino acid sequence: CASSEAPPGSGGNEQYF.